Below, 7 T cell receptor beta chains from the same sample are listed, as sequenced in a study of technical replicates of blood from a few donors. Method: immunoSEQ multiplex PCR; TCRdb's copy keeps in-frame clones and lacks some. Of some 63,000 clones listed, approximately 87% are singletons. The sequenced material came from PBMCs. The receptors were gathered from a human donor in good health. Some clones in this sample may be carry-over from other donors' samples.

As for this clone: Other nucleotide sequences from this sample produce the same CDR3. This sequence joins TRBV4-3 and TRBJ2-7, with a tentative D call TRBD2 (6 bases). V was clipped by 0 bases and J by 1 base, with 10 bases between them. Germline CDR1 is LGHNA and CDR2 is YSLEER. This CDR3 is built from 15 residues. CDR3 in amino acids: CASSQDRRGSYEQYF. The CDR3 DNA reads TGCGCCAGCAGCCAAGATCGTCGGGGGTCCTACGAGCAGTACTTC.

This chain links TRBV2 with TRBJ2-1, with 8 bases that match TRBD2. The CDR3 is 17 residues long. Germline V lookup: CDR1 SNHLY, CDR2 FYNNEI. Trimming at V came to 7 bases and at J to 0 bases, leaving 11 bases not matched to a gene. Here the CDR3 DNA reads TGTGCCAGCACCCAGCGGGAGACATACCTCTCCTACAATGAGCAGTTCTTC. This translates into CASTQRETYLSYNEQFF. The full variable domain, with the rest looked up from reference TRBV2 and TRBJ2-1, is EPEVTQTPSHQVTQMGQEVILRCVPISNHLYFYWYRQILGQKVEFLVSFYNNEISEKSEIFDDQFSVERPDGSNFTLKIRSTKLEDSAMYFCASTQRETYLSYNEQFFGPGTRLTVL.

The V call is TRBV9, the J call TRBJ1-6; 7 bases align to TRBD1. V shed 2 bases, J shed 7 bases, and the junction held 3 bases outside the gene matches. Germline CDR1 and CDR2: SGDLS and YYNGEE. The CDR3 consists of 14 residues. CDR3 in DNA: TGTGCCAGCAGCGTCACAGGGGTAAATTCACCCCTCCACTTT. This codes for CASSVTGVNSPLHF.

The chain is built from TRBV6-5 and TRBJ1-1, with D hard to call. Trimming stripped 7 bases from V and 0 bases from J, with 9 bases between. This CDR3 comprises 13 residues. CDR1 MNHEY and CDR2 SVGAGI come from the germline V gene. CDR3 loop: CASINSLNTEAFF. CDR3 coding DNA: TGTGCCAGCATCAACAGCTTGAACACTGAAGCTTTCTTT.

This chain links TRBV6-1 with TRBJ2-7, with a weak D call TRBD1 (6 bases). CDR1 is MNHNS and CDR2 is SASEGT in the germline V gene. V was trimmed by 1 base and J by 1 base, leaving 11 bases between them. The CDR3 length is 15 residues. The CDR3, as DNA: TGTGCCAGCAGTGAAGTAGGGGGTTGGTCCTACGAGCAGTACTTC. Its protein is CASSEVGGWSYEQYF.

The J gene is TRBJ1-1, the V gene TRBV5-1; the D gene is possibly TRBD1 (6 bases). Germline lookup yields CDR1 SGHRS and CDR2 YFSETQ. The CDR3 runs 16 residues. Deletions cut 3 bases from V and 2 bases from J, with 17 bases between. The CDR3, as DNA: TGCGCCAGCAGCTCCGGAGCGGGGGCTAGAAACACTGAAGCTTTCTTT. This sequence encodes CASSSGAGARNTEAFF.

The CDR3 is CASSDGADGYTF. CDR3 coding DNA: TGTGCCAGCAGTGATGGGGCAGACGGCTACACCTTC. This chain links TRBV2 with TRBJ1-2; D might be TRBD1 (5 bases). CDR1 and CDR2 (germline): SNHLY, FYNNEI. CDR3 length: 12 amino acids. V was clipped by 3 bases and J by 8 bases, with 10 bases between them.